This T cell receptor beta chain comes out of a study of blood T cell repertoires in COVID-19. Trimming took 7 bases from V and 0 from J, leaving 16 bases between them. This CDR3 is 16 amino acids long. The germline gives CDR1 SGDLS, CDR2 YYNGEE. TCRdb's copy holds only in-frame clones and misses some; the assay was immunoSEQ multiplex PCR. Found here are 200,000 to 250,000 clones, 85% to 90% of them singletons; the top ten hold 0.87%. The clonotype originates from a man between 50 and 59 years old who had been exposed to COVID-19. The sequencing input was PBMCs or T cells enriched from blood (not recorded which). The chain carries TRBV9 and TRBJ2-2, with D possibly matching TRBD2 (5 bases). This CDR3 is CASRGELSSNTGELFF. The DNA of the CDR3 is TGTGCCAGCCGGGGAGAGTTATCATCGAACACCGGGGAGCTGTTTTTT. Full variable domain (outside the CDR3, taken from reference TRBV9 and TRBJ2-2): DSGVTQTPKHLITATGQRVTLRCSPRSGDLSVYWYQQSLDQGLQFLIQYYNGEERAKGNILERFSAQQFPDLHSELNLSSLELGDSALYFCASRGELSSNTGELFFGEGSRLTVL.